This note documents a single T cell receptor beta chain sequence. Antigen specificity is unknown. Trimming removed 3 bases from V and 5 bases from J, with 11 bases in between. Germline assignment: CDR1 DFQATT and CDR2 SNEGSKA (reference sequence). CDR3 length equals 13 residues. This sample is drawn from a study of CD8+CD57+ T cells in acquired aplastic anemia. Study-level information: DNA recovered from sorted CD4+ and CD8+ cells had a mean of about 3 ug. Broader study findings: About 30 CD8+ CDR3 sequences occurred in both the patients and the controls. Any difference that existed in CD8+ Simpson's diversity between patients and controls was not significant.

CDR3 and TCR beta VDJ profiling relied on genomic DNA as the template. Via MiXCR, TCRdb re-called the reads, giving one row per CDR3 protein. The data hold about 270,000 distinct CDR3 sequences, with 45% to 70% observed a single time. The clonotype originates from a human donor with severe aplastic anemia or a healthy control (not recorded which). The rearrangement joins TRBV20-1 to TRBJ1-5, with a weak D call TRBD1 (5 bases). Sample: sorted CD4+, CD8+, or CD8+CD57+ T cells (not recorded which) from PBMCs. The CDR3 sequence is CSASLGEYQPQHF. The CDR3 DNA reads TGCAGTGCTAGTTTGGGGGAGTATCAGCCCCAGCATTTT.